This is a list of T cell receptor beta chains from one sample in a study of blood T cell repertoires in COVID-19. Measured with immunoSEQ multiplex PCR; TCRdb has only the in-frame clones, and not every one. The sample has 360,000 or so clones, just under 90% seen once. What was sequenced was PBMCs or T cells enriched from blood (not recorded which). The origin of the receptors is a woman aged 25 to 39 who had recovered from COVID-19. Each CDR3 is given with its conserved first and last residue. The D gene is left open where the match is weak.

D: TRBD2; J: TRBJ2-1; V: TRBV15; DNA: TGTGCCACCACCTCAGGACTAGCGGGAGGCAATGAGCAGTTCTTC; CDR3: CATTSGLAGGNEQFF
D: .; J: TRBJ1-4; V: TRBV6-5; DNA: TGTGCCAGCAGTTACGACATTACTACTAATGAAAAACTGTTTTTT; CDR3: CASSYDITTNEKLFF
D: TRBD2; J: TRBJ2-1; V: TRBV5-4; DNA: TGTGCCAGCAGCTTGGGCACTAGCGGGGATCGCGGGGGGCAGTTCTTC; CDR3: CASSLGTSGDRGGQFF
D: .; J: TRBJ1-6; V: TRBV7-9; DNA: TGTGCCAGCAGCTTATCTAGCAACATCGGGTCACCCCTCCACTTT; CDR3: CASSLSSNIGSPLHF
D: TRBD1; J: TRBJ1-5; V: TRBV27; DNA: TGTGCCAGCAGTTTATCCTACAGGGGGCACGGTCAGCCCCAGCATTTT; CDR3: CASSLSYRGHGQPQHF
D: TRBD1; J: TRBJ1-2; V: TRBV9; DNA: TGTGCCAGCAGCGCAGAGGGGGACGGGGACAGGGGACGAGGCTACACCTTC; CDR3: CASSAEGDGDRGRGYTF
D: TRBD2; J: TRBJ2-3; V: TRBV18; DNA: TGTGCCAGCTCCGGGACTAGCGGGAGAACAGATACGCAGTATTTT; CDR3: CASSGTSGRTDTQYF
D: TRBD2; J: TRBJ2-1; V: TRBV5-1; DNA: TGCGCCAGCAGCTCCGGACTAGCGGGAGCATTTGAGCAGTTCTTC; CDR3: CASSSGLAGAFEQFF
D: TRBD1; J: TRBJ1-1; V: TRBV10-3; DNA: TGTGCCATCAGCTACTCGGACAGGGGAAGAGTGAACACTGAAGCTTTCTTT; CDR3: CAISYSDRGRVNTEAFF
D: .; J: TRBJ2-1; V: TRBV5-4; DNA: TGTGCCAGCAGCTTAAGGCAGGCGTACAATGAGCAGTTCTTC; CDR3: CASSLRQAYNEQFF